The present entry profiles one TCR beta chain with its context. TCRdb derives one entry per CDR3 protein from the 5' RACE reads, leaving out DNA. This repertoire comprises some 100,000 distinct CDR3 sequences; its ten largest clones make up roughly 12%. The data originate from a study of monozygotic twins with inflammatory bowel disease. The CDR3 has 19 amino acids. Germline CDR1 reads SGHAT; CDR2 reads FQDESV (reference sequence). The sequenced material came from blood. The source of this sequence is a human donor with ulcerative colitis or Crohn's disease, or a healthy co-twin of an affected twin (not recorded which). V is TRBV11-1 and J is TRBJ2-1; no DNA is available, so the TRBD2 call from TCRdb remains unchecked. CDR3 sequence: CASSLGGTRNYPRDNEQFF. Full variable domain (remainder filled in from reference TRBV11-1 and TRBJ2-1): EAEVAQSPRYKITEKSQAVAFWCDPISGHATLYWYRQILGQGPELLVQFQDESVVDDSQLPKDRFSAERLKGVDSTLKIQPAELGDSAMYLCASSLGGTRNYPRDNEQFFGPGTRLTVL.